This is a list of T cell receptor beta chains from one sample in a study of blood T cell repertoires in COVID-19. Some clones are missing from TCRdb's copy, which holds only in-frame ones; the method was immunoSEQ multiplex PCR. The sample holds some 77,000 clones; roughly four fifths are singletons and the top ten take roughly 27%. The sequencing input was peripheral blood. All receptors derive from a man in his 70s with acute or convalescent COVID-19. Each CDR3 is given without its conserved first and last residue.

cdr3_aa: ATTSGLTYNEQF
cdr3_length: 12
j_call: TRBJ2-1
v_call: TRBV15

cdr3_aa: ASTKSGQSNYGYT
cdr3_length: 13
j_call: TRBJ1-2
v_call: TRBV28

cdr3_aa: AIRVGLAGSYEQY
cdr3_length: 13
j_call: TRBJ2-7
v_call: TRBV10-3

cdr3_aa: ASSRGLAGFRDTQY
cdr3_length: 14
j_call: TRBJ2-3
v_call: TRBV3-1/TRBV3-2

cdr3_aa: ASSSTENRGELF
cdr3_length: 12
j_call: TRBJ2-2
v_call: TRBV11-1

cdr3_aa: ASSDFVDRDYGYT
cdr3_length: 13
j_call: TRBJ1-2
v_call: TRBV25-1

cdr3_aa: ASSLITGGAQH
cdr3_length: 11
j_call: TRBJ1-5
v_call: TRBV7-8

cdr3_aa: ASSLRDFYRETSGRDNEQF
cdr3_length: 19
j_call: TRBJ2-1
v_call: TRBV7-8

cdr3_aa: ASSLSFGGEHADTQY
cdr3_length: 15
j_call: TRBJ2-3
v_call: TRBV27

cdr3_aa: ASSSTGTGDGYEQY
cdr3_length: 14
j_call: TRBJ2-7
v_call: TRBV6-5

cdr3_aa: ASSLAVRGNTEAF
cdr3_length: 13
j_call: TRBJ1-1
v_call: TRBV5-1

cdr3_aa: ASSLGTTDTQY
cdr3_length: 11
j_call: TRBJ2-3
v_call: TRBV7-3

cdr3_aa: ASAWGGSYEQY
cdr3_length: 11
j_call: TRBJ2-7
v_call: TRBV12-5

cdr3_aa: ASSWTGENIQY
cdr3_length: 11
j_call: TRBJ2-4
v_call: TRBV27

cdr3_aa: ASSFYSSYEQY
cdr3_length: 11
j_call: TRBJ2-7
v_call: TRBV27

cdr3_aa: ASSQGAWGGNEQF
cdr3_length: 13
j_call: TRBJ2-1
v_call: TRBV4-1

cdr3_aa: ASSLVGRSDTQY
cdr3_length: 12
j_call: TRBJ2-3
v_call: TRBV7-2

cdr3_aa: AWGLGQFADTQY
cdr3_length: 12
j_call: TRBJ2-3
v_call: TRBV30

cdr3_aa: ASSAPSSNEQF
cdr3_length: 11
j_call: TRBJ2-1
v_call: TRBV7-9

cdr3_aa: ASSYSRTGKLF
cdr3_length: 11
j_call: TRBJ1-4
v_call: TRBV6-5

cdr3_aa: ASSLGGQGLREQY
cdr3_length: 13
j_call: TRBJ2-7
v_call: TRBV14

cdr3_aa: ASSQTQRTEAF
cdr3_length: 11
j_call: TRBJ1-1
v_call: TRBV4-2

cdr3_aa: ASSQDQGLAGPFSYEQY
cdr3_length: 17
j_call: TRBJ2-7
v_call: TRBV4-1

cdr3_aa: AWTPQGVRQPQH
cdr3_length: 12
j_call: TRBJ1-5
v_call: TRBV30

cdr3_aa: ASSFRDRDQPQH
cdr3_length: 12
j_call: TRBJ1-5
v_call: TRBV7-2

cdr3_aa: ATSVKAGTKQF
cdr3_length: 11
j_call: TRBJ2-1
v_call: TRBV24-1

cdr3_aa: ASSVSDPGEQY
cdr3_length: 11
j_call: TRBJ2-7
v_call: TRBV9

cdr3_aa: ASSSASGSLTDTQY
cdr3_length: 14
j_call: TRBJ2-3
v_call: TRBV5-1

cdr3_aa: ASSPTAWSPGYGYT
cdr3_length: 14
j_call: TRBJ1-2
v_call: TRBV9

cdr3_aa: ASSETWTGNTGELF
cdr3_length: 14
j_call: TRBJ2-2
v_call: TRBV10-1

cdr3_aa: ASSVAYGNTEAF
cdr3_length: 12
j_call: TRBJ1-1
v_call: TRBV9

cdr3_aa: ASSYSSYRVFYGYT
cdr3_length: 14
j_call: TRBJ1-2
v_call: TRBV6-2/TRBV6-3

cdr3_aa: ASSRTSGSNEQF
cdr3_length: 12
j_call: TRBJ2-1
v_call: TRBV7-2

cdr3_aa: ASSGDSHNSPLH
cdr3_length: 12
j_call: TRBJ1-6
v_call: TRBV5-4

cdr3_aa: ASSVPGPGELF
cdr3_length: 11
j_call: TRBJ2-2
v_call: TRBV25-1

cdr3_aa: ASSQIRERTEAF
cdr3_length: 12
j_call: TRBJ1-1
v_call: TRBV18

cdr3_aa: ASSVLTGSWGANVLT
cdr3_length: 15
j_call: TRBJ2-6
v_call: TRBV9

cdr3_aa: ASSPHLAGRSYNEQF
cdr3_length: 15
j_call: TRBJ2-1
v_call: TRBV27

cdr3_aa: ASSQDPPSSYEQY
cdr3_length: 13
j_call: TRBJ2-7
v_call: TRBV3-1/TRBV3-2

cdr3_aa: ASSLGLAGESEQF
cdr3_length: 13
j_call: TRBJ2-1
v_call: TRBV3-1/TRBV3-2

cdr3_aa: ASSLLAGGTPYEQY
cdr3_length: 14
j_call: TRBJ2-7
v_call: TRBV28

cdr3_aa: ASSFISASYEQY
cdr3_length: 12
j_call: TRBJ2-7
v_call: TRBV28

cdr3_aa: ASSPPSISYEQY
cdr3_length: 12
j_call: TRBJ2-7
v_call: TRBV18

cdr3_aa: ASSLAGGSGNTIY
cdr3_length: 13
j_call: TRBJ1-3
v_call: TRBV7-2

cdr3_aa: ASKFGTSSTDTQY
cdr3_length: 13
j_call: TRBJ2-3
v_call: TRBV19

cdr3_aa: ASSGGLLNTEAF
cdr3_length: 12
j_call: TRBJ1-1
v_call: TRBV5-6

cdr3_aa: ASSPSTGTNTEAF
cdr3_length: 13
j_call: TRBJ1-1
v_call: TRBV3-1/TRBV3-2

cdr3_aa: AWSLTGGNIQY
cdr3_length: 11
j_call: TRBJ2-4
v_call: TRBV30

cdr3_aa: ASSTHRGRGT
cdr3_length: 10
j_call: TRBJ1-2
v_call: TRBV6-2/TRBV6-3

cdr3_aa: ASSIASSTDTQY
cdr3_length: 12
j_call: TRBJ2-3
v_call: TRBV10-1

cdr3_aa: ASSYGTSGRIEQF
cdr3_length: 13
j_call: TRBJ2-1
v_call: TRBV6-5